This paragraph reports one TCR beta chain. Its matching antigen is unknown. These data are taken from a study of cytomegalovirus exposure and HLA in healthy donors. Study findings and constraints: The classifier reportedly diagnosed cytomegalovirus status with high sensitivity and specificity. Most observed TCR sequences were rare, whereas some public TCRs were detected in many donors.

Measured with immunoSEQ multiplex PCR; TCRdb has only the in-frame clones, and not every one. The sample includes about 130,000 clones, 89% of them seen just once. The CDR3 covers 14 residues. Germline values: CDR1 KGHSH, CDR2 LQKENI. V was pared by 1 base and J by 4 bases, with 9 bases between. Sequenced: PBMCs. This clonotype was sampled from a woman aged 18 to 35 in good health and CMV-seropositive. The chain has TRBV18 and TRBJ2-3, with D possibly being TRBD1 (5 bases). CDR3 nucleotides: TGTGCCAGCTCACCACGTCCAGGGCCAGATACGCAGTATTTT. It translates to CASSPRPGPDTQYF.